These T cell receptor beta chains were read from a single sample in a study of blood T cell repertoires in COVID-19. Method: immunoSEQ multiplex PCR; TCRdb's copy keeps in-frame clones and lacks some. The data contain approximately 170,000 clones, 88% of them singletons. Input material: PBMCs or T cells enriched from blood (not recorded which). These receptors were taken from a woman aged 18 to 35 who had recovered from COVID-19. The CDR3 runs from the conserved cysteine through the conserved F or W. The D gene is left open where the match is weak. A clone size is listed for some rows: how often the clone was seen (once, few, many), or a class if it is expanded.

length | J | D | V | size | DNA | CDR3
14 | TRBJ1-2 | - | TRBV5-4 | once | TGTGCCAGCAGCTTGGTCCAGGGCGACTATGGCTACACCTTC | CASSLVQGDYGYTF
15 | TRBJ2-3 | TRBD2 | TRBV3-1/TRBV3-2 | - | TGTGCCAGCAATCTGGGGGGGAAGGGCACAGATACGCAGTATTTT | CASNLGGKGTDTQYF
18 | TRBJ2-3 | TRBD2 | TRBV4-3 | - | TGCGCCAGCAGCCAAGGAACTAGCGGGGGGTTTCCGGCAGATACGCAGTATTTT | CASSQGTSGGFPADTQYF
15 | TRBJ2-2 | TRBD2 | TRBV27 | - | TGTGCCAGCAGATATAGCGGGGGGGCTGGCGGGGAGCTGTTTTTT | CASRYSGGAGGELFF
14 | TRBJ2-7 | TRBD2 | TRBV18 | - | TGTGCCAGCTCACCTAGCGGGAGTGCCTACGAGCAGTACTTC | CASSPSGSAYEQYF
18 | TRBJ2-1 | TRBD2 | TRBV30 | once | TGTGCCTGGAGTGGTCTAGCGGGAGGGAAACCTCCCTACAATGAGCAGTTCTTC | CAWSGLAGGKPPYNEQFF
17 | TRBJ1-2 | TRBD1 | TRBV28 | - | TGTGCCAGCAGCCAACGGGACAGGGAAAGTACTAACTATGGCTACACCTTC | CASSQRDRESTNYGYTF
16 | TRBJ2-3 | TRBD2 | TRBV15 | - | TGTGCCACCAGCAGAGAACTAGCGGTGATCACAGATACGCAGTATTTT | CATSRELAVITDTQYF
17 | TRBJ2-1 | TRBD2 | TRBV18 | - | TGTGCCAGCTCACCAGGGTGGATTCGCGGGGGGTTGAATGAGCAGTTCTTC | CASSPGWIRGGLNEQFF
15 | TRBJ2-1 | TRBD2 | TRBV9 | - | TGTGCCTCCTGCCCCTCTAGCGGGAGGGCCGCTGAGCAGTTCTTC | CASCPSSGRAAEQFF
13 | TRBJ1-2 | - | TRBV15 | once | TGTGCCACCAGCCCAGCGGAGTATTATGGCTACACCTTC | CATSPAEYYGYTF
16 | TRBJ2-7 | - | TRBV6-1 | - | TGTGCCAGCAGTGAACCGGCGCTGGACAGTTCCTACGAGCAGTACTTC | CASSEPALDSSYEQYF
18 | TRBJ2-5 | TRBD2 | TRBV18 | - | TGTGCCAGCTCACCACCGGGACTAGCGGGGGCAACTCAAGAGACCCAGTACTTC | CASSPPGLAGATQETQYF
18 | TRBJ2-2 | - | TRBV2 | - | TGTGCCAGCAGTCGAAGCCCGGGGGGCGGGAGCTCGGCCGGGGAGCTGTTTTTT | CASSRSPGGGSSAGELFF
14 | TRBJ1-2 | TRBD1 | TRBV19 | - | TGTGCCAGTAGAAGGACAGGCACGTCCTATGGCTACACCTTC | CASRRTGTSYGYTF
15 | TRBJ2-2 | TRBD1 | TRBV2 | - | TGTGCCAGCAGTGAGACAGGGCTAAAAGGCGGGGAGCTGTTTTTT | CASSETGLKGGELFF
19 | TRBJ2-1 | TRBD2 | TRBV2 | - | TGTGCCAGCAGTGAAGACGTCCACTTAGCGGGAGGGTCCTACAATGAGCAGTTCTTC | CASSEDVHLAGGSYNEQFF
14 | TRBJ1-1 | - | TRBV2 | - | TGTGCCAGCAGTGAACAGGGGTTGAACACTGAAGCTTTCTTT | CASSEQGLNTEAFF
16 | TRBJ2-1 | TRBD2 | TRBV4-1 | - | TGCGCCAGCAGCCAAGTAGCGGGATCGCACAACAATGAGCAGTTCTTC | CASSQVAGSHNNEQFF
16 | TRBJ2-7 | TRBD2 | TRBV11-2 | - | TGTGCCAGCAGCTTAGAAGGTCTAGCGGGAGGGCCGGGGAGGTACTTC | CASSLEGLAGGPGRYF
16 | TRBJ2-1 | TRBD2 | TRBV7-9 | once | TGTGCCATTAGCGGGGGCCGGATGAGCTCCTACAATGAGCAGTTCTTC | CAISGGRMSSYNEQFF
14 | TRBJ2-7 | TRBD2 | TRBV28 | - | TGTGCCAGCAGGCTTCCGTTAGCGGGGGGGAACCAGTACTTC | CASRLPLAGGNQYF
15 | TRBJ1-6 | TRBD1 | TRBV6-5 | - | TGTGCCAGCAGTTATCTGGGACAGGGTAATTCACCCCTCCACTTT | CASSYLGQGNSPLHF
16 | TRBJ1-6 | TRBD1 | TRBV6-5 | - | TGTGCCAGCAGTTATGCGCAGGGGGCACCTTCGATCTCCCTCCACTTT | CASSYAQGAPSISLHF
13 | TRBJ2-7 | - | TRBV2 | - | TGTGCCAGCAGTCTCTTTTACAGGAACGAGCAGTACTTC | CASSLFYRNEQYF
14 | TRBJ2-1 | - | TRBV28 | - | TGTGCCAGCAGTTTAGGACAGACCTACAATGAGCAGTTCTTC | CASSLGQTYNEQFF
16 | TRBJ2-1 | TRBD1 | TRBV7-9 | - | TGTGCCAGCAGCCAAAGGGGACAGCTCTCTCTTAATGAGCAGTTCTTC | CASSQRGQLSLNEQFF
16 | TRBJ2-1 | TRBD2 | TRBV5-1 | - | TGCGCCAGCAGCTTGGGACTAGCTAAGACCTCAAATGAGCAGTTCTTC | CASSLGLAKTSNEQFF
14 | TRBJ2-7 | TRBD2 | TRBV30 | - | TGTGCCTGGACATCTAAGCAGCGGGAGGGCGAGCAGTACTTC | CAWTSKQREGEQYF
13 | TRBJ2-6 | - | TRBV29-1 | - | TGCAGCGTTGTCTCCGTTGGGGCCAACGTCCTGACTTTC | CSVVSVGANVLTF
12 | TRBJ1-2 | TRBD1 | TRBV29-1 | - | TGCAGCGGAAGGACAGGGTCGGGTGGCTACACCTTC | CSGRTGSGGYTF
16 | TRBJ1-1 | TRBD1 | TRBV29-1 | - | TGCAGCGTCCTCCGGGACAGGGTATTTCTAGACACTGAAGCTTTCTTT | CSVLRDRVFLDTEAFF
12 | TRBJ2-7 | - | TRBV30 | - | TGTGCCTGGAGTGACAGGTTCTACGAGCAGTACTTC | CAWSDRFYEQYF
15 | TRBJ2-2 | - | TRBV5-1 | - | TGCGCCAGCAGCTTCCTCGGGGTAAACACCGGGGAGCTGTTTTTT | CASSFLGVNTGELFF
13 | TRBJ2-7 | TRBD1 | TRBV4-3 | - | TGCGCCAGCAGCCAGGGACAGGGTGGCGAGCAGTACTTC | CASSQGQGGEQYF
11 | TRBJ1-1 | - | TRBV29-1 | - | TGCAGCGTCTGGGGGCGCACTGAAGCTTTCTTT | CSVWGRTEAFF
14 | TRBJ1-4 | TRBD1 | TRBV2 | - | TGTGCCAGCAGTAGGGGGCTATCTAATGAAAAACTGTTTTTT | CASSRGLSNEKLFF
13 | TRBJ1-2 | - | TRBV6-5 | - | TGTGCCACAATCGGACAGAATAACTATGGCTACACCTTC | CATIGQNNYGYTF
14 | TRBJ1-5 | - | TRBV5-1 | - | TGCGCCAGCAGCTTGCAGGGCGGCAATCAGCCCCAGCATTTT | CASSLQGGNQPQHF
15 | TRBJ2-3 | TRBD2 | TRBV18 | - | TGTGCCAGCACAAACCCGGGACTAGGGGGAGATACGCAGTATTTT | CASTNPGLGGDTQYF
16 | TRBJ1-5 | - | TRBV18 | - | TGTGCCAGCTCACCACCTGGATCAGGGGTCAGCCAGCCCCAGCATTTT | CASSPPGSGVSQPQHF
15 | TRBJ2-7 | - | TRBV18 | - | TGTGCCAGCTCACCAACAACAGAATTAACCTACGAGCAGTACTTC | CASSPTTELTYEQYF
15 | TRBJ2-7 | - | TRBV6-2/TRBV6-3 | - | TGTGCCAGCAGTTACGGTGGGGCGGCCTCCTACGAGCAGTACTTC | CASSYGGAASYEQYF
15 | TRBJ1-5 | TRBD1 | TRBV28 | - | TGTGCCAGCAGTTCCCCCGGACAGGGCTTACAGCCCCAGCATTTT | CASSSPGQGLQPQHF
15 | TRBJ2-7 | TRBD2 | TRBV19 | - | TGTGCCAGTAGTGCGCGGACTAGCGGGCTATACGAGCAGTACTTC | CASSARTSGLYEQYF
14 | TRBJ1-3 | TRBD1 | TRBV7-9 | once | TGTGCCAGCAGCTTAGCCAGGGGGCAAGACACCATATATTTT | CASSLARGQDTIYF